This T cell receptor (beta chain) was documented in a study of cytomegalovirus exposure and HLA in healthy donors. Amplification used 60 Vbeta primers and 13 Jbeta primers. The method was immunoSEQ multiplex PCR; TCRdb's version includes in-frame clones alone and lacks a portion of them. Recorded for this sample: under 90,000 clones. Germline V lookup: CDR1 MGHDK, CDR2 SYGVNS. Trimming left V 4 bases short and J 6 bases short, with 15 bases between. The CDR3 has 14 residues. The clonotype was recovered from a man aged 50 to 60 in good health and CMV-seropositive. Sequencing was done on a sample of PBMCs. This chain uses TRBV25-1 with TRBJ1-2, with unresolved D. DNA for the CDR3: TGTGCCAGCAGTGCTATAGGTTTCGGGGATGGCTACACCTTC. Encoded protein: CASSAIGFGDGYTF.